This T cell receptor beta chain is from a study of control samples from healthy donors and cancer patients. V gave up 6 bases and J gave up 5 bases, with 13 bases separating them. CDR1 MNHEY and CDR2 SVGEGT come from the germline V gene. The CDR3 is 13 amino acids. Repertoires were generated with immunoSEQ multiplex PCR, while TCRdb's copy carries only in-frame clones and drops some. The sample holds 200,000 or so clones, roughly 94% seen once. The chain joins TRBV6-2 or TRBV6-3 to TRBJ2-5, with a possible D match to TRBD2 (6 bases). The TCR comes from a man aged 45-60 years in good health. Material: blood. CDR3 bases: TGTGCCAGCAGCCCGGGGGAGTGGGAGACCCAGTACTTC. Amino acid sequence: CASSPGEWETQYF.